The rows below give T cell receptor beta chains drawn from one sample of a study of blood T cell repertoires in COVID-19. Measured with immunoSEQ multiplex PCR; TCRdb has only the in-frame clones, and not every one. The repertoire holds over 85,000 clones, with around 88% as singletons. The sample taken for sequencing was peripheral blood. These receptors originate from an elderly woman with acute or convalescent COVID-19. Both conserved end residues are part of each CDR3. A D gene is named only where the DNA matches it firmly. Expanded clones get a size class; other rows say once, few or many, or leave the size out.

TRBV7-9	TRBJ1-2	.	.	14	CASSSEQVYYGYTF	TGTGCCAGCAGCTCTGAACAGGTCTACTATGGCTACACCTTC
TRBV7-2	TRBJ2-7	once	TRBD2	15	CASSLGLAAGYEQYF	TGTGCCAGCAGCTTAGGACTAGCGGCCGGCTACGAGCAGTACTTC
TRBV5-1	TRBJ1-1	.	.	14	CASSPRGRDTEAFF	TGCGCCAGCAGCCCCCGGGGAAGAGACACTGAAGCTTTCTTT
TRBV6-6	TRBJ1-5	few	.	13	CASSRQFNQPQHF	TGTGCCAGCAGTCGACAGTTCAATCAGCCCCAGCATTTT
TRBV6-6	TRBJ1-5	.	.	15	CASSYGGASNQPQHF	TGTGCCAGCAGTTACGGCGGGGCGAGCAATCAGCCCCAGCATTTT
TRBV12-5	TRBJ1-1	once	TRBD1	13	CASGLGLDRKAFF	TGTGCTAGTGGTTTGGGGTTGGACAGGAAAGCTTTCTTT
TRBV6-5	TRBJ2-7	.	.	15	CASSPRLGKAYEQYF	TGTGCCAGCAGTCCCCGACTCGGGAAGGCCTACGAGCAGTACTTC
TRBV11-1	TRBJ1-1	.	TRBD1	13	CASSPTGIPEAFF	TGTGCCAGCAGCCCGACAGGGATCCCTGAAGCTTTCTTT
TRBV9	TRBJ2-3	.	TRBD2	19	CPPRAARRTRGGRVDTQYF	TGCCCCCCCCGCGCGGCCAGGCGCACGCGGGGGGGGCGGGTTGATACGCAGTATTTT
TRBV2	TRBJ1-1	.	.	13	CASSDNLYTEAFF	TGTGCCAGCAGTGACAACCTATACACTGAAGCTTTCTTT
TRBV12-5	TRBJ1-6	.	.	13	CASGLVPGSPLHF	TGTGCTAGTGGTTTGGTACCGGGTTCACCCCTCCACTTT
TRBV24-1	TRBJ2-1	once	.	14	CATSDLRSDNEQFF	TGTGCCACCAGTGATTTGAGATCGGACAATGAGCAGTTCTTC
TRBV6-5	TRBJ1-6	.	.	14	CASSYASTNSPLHF	TGTGCCAGCAGTTACGCCAGTACCAATTCACCCCTCCACTTT
TRBV27	TRBJ1-4	.	TRBD1	15	CASSSGTGRQEKLFF	TGTGCCAGCAGTTCCGGGACAGGGCGGCAAGAAAAACTGTTTTTT
TRBV24-1	TRBJ2-2	few	.	14	CATSDFRGGGELFF	TGTGCCACCAGTGATTTCAGGGGTGGCGGGGAGCTGTTTTTT
TRBV6-4	TRBJ2-7	few	TRBD2	18	CASSFPNSTSGAFYEQYF	TGTGCCAGCAGTTTTCCGAACTCGACTAGCGGGGCCTTCTACGAGCAGTACTTC
TRBV18	TRBJ1-1	.	.	14	CASSPPQGNTEAFF	TGTGCCAGCTCACCACCGCAGGGTAACACTGAAGCTTTCTTT
TRBV9	TRBJ1-4	once	.	14	CASSPLRHNEKLFF	TGTGCCAGCAGCCCCCTGAGACATAATGAAAAACTGTTTTTT
TRBV15	TRBJ1-4	.	.	14	CATSFRDINEKLFF	TGTGCCACCAGCTTCCGGGACATTAATGAAAAACTGTTTTTT
TRBV19	TRBJ1-5	few	.	15	CASTPAGEGHQPQHF	TGTGCCAGTACCCCTGCCGGCGAGGGCCATCAGCCCCAGCATTTT
TRBV11-3	TRBJ2-5	.	.	16	CASSLGGGPLGETQYF	TGTGCCAGCAGCTTGGGTGGGGGCCCATTGGGAGAGACCCAGTACTTC
TRBV7-9	TRBJ2-1	few	.	16	CASSLGQGGSYNEQFF	TGTGCCAGCAGCTTAGGACAGGGAGGCTCCTACAATGAGCAGTTCTTC
TRBV7-9	TRBJ1-1	.	.	14	CASTRSTGSTEAFF	TGTGCCAGCACTCGAAGTACAGGGAGCACTGAAGCTTTCTTT
TRBV18	TRBJ1-4	.	.	13	CASSPLSGEKLFF	TGTGCCAGCTCACCTCTTTCAGGTGAAAAACTGTTTTTT
TRBV29-1	TRBJ2-5	.	TRBD1	14	CSGTGTGGQETQYF	TGCAGCGGGACCGGGACAGGGGGTCAAGAGACCCAGTACTTC
TRBV7-9	TRBJ2-1	.	.	14	CASSLYRGYNEQFF	TGTGCCAGCAGCTTATACCGGGGATACAATGAGCAGTTCTTC
TRBV11-2	TRBJ2-2	.	.	14	CASSSTYGTGELFF	TGTGCCAGCAGTTCTACTTACGGGACCGGGGAGCTGTTTTTT
TRBV7-9	TRBJ1-2	.	.	14	CASSLTQQGDGYTF	TGTGCCAGCAGCTTAACCCAACAGGGTGATGGCTACACCTTC
TRBV11-3	TRBJ2-7	once	.	16	CASSPGVQVGGNEQYF	TGTGCCAGCAGCCCCGGCGTTCAGGTTGGTGGCAACGAGCAGTACTTC
TRBV2	TRBJ1-6	.	.	13	CASITAPRSPLHF	TGTGCCAGCATTACAGCCCCCCGGTCACCCCTCCACTTT
TRBV11-3	TRBJ2-1	.	TRBD1	14	CASSRQGAYNEQFF	TGTGCCAGCAGCCGACAGGGGGCCTACAATGAGCAGTTCTTC
TRBV27	TRBJ1-5	.	.	14	CASSSRDSNQPQHF	TGTGCCAGCAGTTCTCGGGATAGCAATCAGCCCCAGCATTTT
TRBV18	TRBJ1-5	.	.	15	CASSPEALARQPQHF	TGTGCCAGCTCACCAGAGGCGCTAGCAAGGCAGCCCCAGCATTTT
TRBV11-3	TRBJ2-1	.	.	16	CASSLELGGTYNEQFF	TGTGCCAGCAGTCTAGAACTCGGGGGAACCTACAATGAGCAGTTCTTC
TRBV5-5	TRBJ1-4	.	TRBD1	16	CASSLGPRDSNEKLFF	TGTGCCAGCAGCTTGGGACCCCGGGACAGTAATGAAAAACTGTTTTTT
TRBV6-2/TRBV6-3	TRBJ1-5	.	.	17	CASSYSIGTPSNQPQHF	TGTGCCAGCAGTTACTCGATCGGGACACCTAGCAATCAGCCCCAGCATTTT
TRBV5-6	TRBJ1-6	.	TRBD1	15	CASSNRGTQPSPLHF	TGTGCCAGCAGCAACAGGGGGACACAACCTTCACCCCTCCACTTT
TRBV13	TRBJ2-1	.	TRBD2	16	CASSLAGTSGYNEQFF	TGTGCCAGCAGCTTAGCGGGGACTAGCGGATACAATGAGCAGTTCTTC
TRBV4-2	TRBJ2-4	.	.	16	CASSQEWVQGLNIQYF	TGTGCCAGCAGCCAAGAGTGGGTCCAGGGGTTAAACATTCAGTACTTC
TRBV6-4	TRBJ2-3	.	.	15	CASSDPWDITDTQYF	TGTGCCAGCAGTGACCCCTGGGACATAACAGATACGCAGTATTTT
TRBV6-5	TRBJ2-4	.	.	13	CASGHVGKNIQYF	TGTGCCAGCGGGCATGTAGGCAAAAACATTCAGTACTTC
TRBV24-1	TRBJ1-2	.	TRBD1	17	CATSDPGTGGLGYGYTF	TGTGCCACCAGTGATCCCGGGACAGGGGGCTTGGGCTATGGCTACACCTTC
TRBV5-8	TRBJ2-3	.	.	14	CASSSEGRTDTQYF	TGTGCCAGCAGCTCCGAGGGTAGGACAGATACGCAGTATTTT
TRBV14	TRBJ2-1	once	.	15	CASSQTRDPYNEQFF	TGTGCCAGCAGCCAGACTCGCGACCCTTACAATGAGCAGTTCTTC
TRBV19	TRBJ1-2	once	TRBD1	15	CASSLRDRVNYGYTF	TGTGCCAGTAGTCTCCGGGACAGGGTCAACTATGGCTACACCTTC
TRBV7-2	TRBJ2-2	.	.	14	CASREGGVVGELFF	TGTGCCAGCAGAGAAGGGGGGGTGGTCGGGGAGCTGTTTTTT
TRBV3-1/TRBV3-2	TRBJ2-7	once	TRBD2	14	CASNIAGGTAEQYF	TGTGCCAGCAACATAGCGGGGGGCACTGCCGAGCAGTACTTC
TRBV27	TRBJ2-3	.	TRBD2	13	CASSLSGGGTQYF	TGTGCCAGCAGTTTGTCGGGGGGGGGTACGCAGTATTTT
TRBV18	TRBJ1-6	few	.	13	CASSTSRDSPLHF	TGTGCCAGCTCTACCTCTCGGGATTCACCCCTCCACTTT
TRBV7-3	TRBJ2-2	few	TRBD2	16	CASSFLAGADTGELFF	TGTGCCAGCAGCTTCCTAGCGGGGGCCGACACCGGGGAGCTGTTTTTT
TRBV6-5	TRBJ1-5	once	TRBD1	14	CASIRDSLNQPQHF	TGTGCCAGCATTCGGGACAGTCTCAATCAGCCCCAGCATTTT